Shown below are 29 T cell receptor beta chains from a single sample sequenced in a study of blood T cell repertoires in COVID-19. Profiled with immunoSEQ multiplex PCR; TCRdb holds only in-frame clones, not every one. This repertoire shows around 130,000 clones, 80% to 90% found once; its top ten account for 9.5% to 13%. Sequencing input: peripheral blood. The receptors were gathered from a human donor in a cohort sampled during active COVID-19.

V is TRBV6-5 and J is TRBJ2-6; no firm D call. This CDR3 is 13 amino acids long. Germline assignment: CDR1 MNHEY and CDR2 SVGAGI. Trimming pared 5 bases from V and 3 bases from J, leaving 5 bases between. The CDR3 DNA follows: TGTGCCAGCAGTCAGAATGGGGCCAACGTCCTGACTTTC. The encoded protein is CASSQNGANVLTF.

The chain recombines TRBV19 with TRBJ2-7; 8 bases line up with TRBD1. Germline lookup yields CDR1 LNHDA and CDR2 SQIVND (reference sequence). V trimming: 1 base; J trimming: 5 bases; junction bases outside the gene matches: 7. CDR3 length: 15 residues. DNA for the CDR3: TGTGCCAGTAGTATAGGTCTCGGACAGGGTGACGAGCAGTACTTC. Translating it yields CASSIGLGQGDEQYF.

The chain links TRBV18 to TRBJ1-3, with unresolved D. V dropped 2 bases and J dropped 1 base, with 12 bases sitting between them. The germline gives CDR1 KGHSH, CDR2 LQKENI. The CDR3 spans 16 residues. As DNA, the CDR3 is TGTGCCAGCTCACCAGGGTCAGCAGGTTCTGGAAACACCATATATTTT. This codes for CASSPGSAGSGNTIYF.

The CDR3: CASSLSSGVTYEQYF. In nucleotides, the CDR3 is TGTGCCAGCAGTTTATCGTCAGGGGTAACCTACGAGCAGTACTTC. The rearrangement links TRBV28 to TRBJ2-7, with TRBD1 as a possible D gene (6 bases). The CDR3 is 15 residues long. V gave up 1 base and J gave up 2 bases, with 12 bases separating them. Germline V CDR1 and CDR2: MDHEN, SYDVKM.

This chain joins TRBV2 and TRBJ1-4; D is undetermined. The V end lost 5 bases, the J end lost 0 bases, and 7 bases lay between the germline ends. The CDR3 consists of 14 residues. Germline V gene lookup returns CDR1 SNHLY and CDR2 FYNNEI. The CDR3 here is CASSYSATNEKLFF. CDR3 DNA: TGTGCCAGCAGTTACAGTGCAACTAATGAAAAACTGTTTTTT.

The chain has TRBV24-1 and TRBJ2-3; TRBD2 aligns across 9 bases. From germline, CDR1 is KGHDR and CDR2 SFDVKD. Trimming at V came to 4 bases and at J to 2 bases, leaving 6 bases not matched to a gene. The CDR3 totals 16 residues. CDR3 sequence reads: CATSDVSSGDTDTQYF. The CDR3 DNA follows: TGTGCCACCAGTGACGTCTCTAGCGGGGACACAGATACGCAGTATTTT.

This clone occurred a few times. V gene TRBV27 combines with J gene TRBJ1-2; TRBD1 matches at 9 bases. After removal of 6 bases from V and 0 bases from J, the junction contained 2 bases not matched to a gene. The CDR3 has 14 amino acids. The germline V gene has CDR1 MNHEY and CDR2 SMNVEV (reference sequence). The CDR3 nucleotides are TGTGCCAGCAGAAGACAGGGGGCTAACTATGGCTACACCTTC. Amino acid sequence: CASRRQGANYGYTF.

V and J are TRBV3-1 (or the pseudogene TRBV3-2) and TRBJ2-3; TRBD2 matches at 9 bases. The CDR3 is 16 residues long. Per the germline V gene, CDR1 is LGHDT and CDR2 is YNNKEL (reference sequence). The V and J ends lost 3 bases and 1 base, in that order; junction bases with no gene match: 5. The CDR3 DNA follows: TGTGCCAGCAGCCATCACGCTAGCGGGGGCACAGATACGCAGTATTTT. It specifies CASSHHASGGTDTQYF.

The genes are TRBV15 and TRBJ2-5; D ambiguous. The CDR3 sequence is 13 residues long. Germline V lookup: CDR1 LNHNV, CDR2 YYDKDF (reference sequence). Trimming left V 0 bases short and J 3 bases short, with 5 bases between. The CDR3 is CATSRDREETQYF. The CDR3 coding sequence is TGTGCCACCAGCAGAGATCGGGAAGAGACCCAGTACTTC. Full variable domain (outside the CDR3, taken from reference TRBV15 and TRBJ2-5): DAMVIQNPRYQVTQFGKPVTLSCSQTLNHNVMYWYQQKSSQAPKLLFHYYDKDFNNEADTPDNFQSRRPNTSFCFLDIRSPGLGDTAMYLCATSRDREETQYFGPGTRLLVL.

The V call is TRBV27, the J call TRBJ2-3; no clear D. CDR1 and CDR2 (germline): MNHEY, SMNVEV (reference sequence). V shed 7 bases and J shed 0 bases, with 11 bases lying between them. This CDR3 spans 14 amino acids. In DNA, the CDR3 is TGTGCCAGCACCAGTTGGGCTAGCACAGATACGCAGTATTTT. This gives the protein CASTSWASTDTQYF.

The chain joins TRBV3-1 (or the pseudogene TRBV3-2) to TRBJ2-3; D is ambiguous. The CDR3 spans 15 residues. Trimming stripped 0 bases from V and 1 base from J, with 8 bases between. The germline gives CDR1 LGHDT, CDR2 YNNKEL (reference sequence). DNA of the CDR3: TGTGCCAGCAGCCAAGACCAGACTGGCACAGATACGCAGTATTTT. Its protein product is CASSQDQTGTDTQYF.

The chain uses TRBV4-3 and TRBJ2-2, with TRBD2 as a possible D gene (5 bases). V lost 0 bases, J lost 4 bases, and 15 bases lay in between. The CDR3 has 17 amino acids. CDR1 LGHNA and CDR2 YSLEER come from the germline V gene. In DNA, the CDR3 is TGCGCCAGCAGCCAAGATCTCGGGCCCGGGGTCACCGGGGAGCTGTTTTTT. Amino acid sequence: CASSQDLGPGVTGELFF.

The chain joins TRBV10-2 to TRBJ1-5; D not resolved. Per the germline V gene, CDR1 is WSHSY and CDR2 is SAAADI. V was clipped by 0 bases and J by 3 bases, with 9 bases between them. The CDR3 sequence is 15 residues long. For the CDR3, the DNA is TGCGCCAGCAGTGAGTCACCCAGGCACAATCAGCCCCAGCATTTT. Translated: CASSESPRHNQPQHF.

Only one count was recorded for this clone. The V call is TRBV15, the J call TRBJ1-3; D unresolved. With 0 bases removed from V and 8 bases from J, the gap between germline ends came to 11 bases. CDR1 LNHNV and CDR2 YYDKDF come from the germline V gene (reference sequence). The CDR3 contains 14 residues. CDR3 nucleotide sequence: TGTGCCACCAGCAGAGAGGGAGGTCGTGACACCATATATTTT. Protein product: CATSREGGRDTIYF.

The chain employs TRBV12-3 or TRBV12-4 and TRBJ1-2; a weak D match, TRBD1 (6 bases). The CDR3 covers 13 residues. The V gene lost 4 bases and the J gene lost 8 bases, with 14 bases spanning the gap. The CDR3 sequence: CASSYRTEVGYTF. Here the CDR3 DNA reads TGTGCCAGCAGTTACCGGACAGAAGTAGGCTACACCTTC.

This clone was seen more than once but under ten times. The chain uses TRBV4-1 and TRBJ2-7, with D perhaps matching TRBD2 (6 bases). CDR1 and CDR2 from the germline V gene are MGHRA and YSYEKL. CDR3 length: 17 amino acids. Trimming took 3 bases from V and 0 from J, leaving 18 bases between them. The CDR3 DNA follows: TGCGCCAGCAGCCAGGAGATCGGACGGGGGAACTCCTACGAGCAGTACTTC. It codes for CASSQEIGRGNSYEQYF.

V usage is TRBV27 and J usage is TRBJ2-7, with TRBD2 matching over 11 bases. The germline CDR1 and CDR2 sequences are MNHEY and SMNVEV (reference sequence). Trimming at V came to 2 bases and at J to 6 bases, leaving 18 bases not matched to a gene. The CDR3 runs 19 residues. CDR3 nucleotide sequence: TGTGCCAGCAGTTTAAGACCGCCCACTTTAGCGGGGGGGTCTTCCGAGCAGTACTTC. Protein sequence: CASSLRPPTLAGGSSEQYF.

The genes are TRBV29-1 and TRBJ1-2; 7 nucleotides align to TRBD1. V shed 4 bases, J shed 4 bases, and the junction held 12 bases outside the gene matches. The CDR3 is made up of 15 amino acids. Germline CDR1 and CDR2: SQVTM and ANQGSEA. CDR3 in amino acids: CSVVEGADRGYGYTF. The CDR3 DNA is TGCAGCGTTGTAGAGGGGGCCGACAGAGGCTATGGCTACACCTTC.

The chain combines TRBV4-1 with TRBJ2-1; 10 nucleotides line up with TRBD2. With V trimmed by 0 bases and J by 11 bases, 13 bases remained unmatched. Germline V gene lookup returns CDR1 MGHRA and CDR2 YSYEKL. This CDR3 contains 17 residues. The CDR3 region has the DNA TGCGCCAGCAGCCAAGATAATGCGGTAGCGGGGGGATCTCAGCAGTTCTTC. It yields the protein CASSQDNAVAGGSQQFF.

This chain links TRBV4-3 with TRBJ2-1, with 8 bases that match TRBD2. The V and J ends lost 1 base and 4 bases, in that order; junction bases with no gene match: 15. CDR3 size: 19 residues. From germline, CDR1 is LGHNA and CDR2 YSLEER. The CDR3 sequence is CASSQGPVVAGGQYNEQFF. The CDR3 DNA reads as TGCGCCAGCAGCCAAGGACCGGTCGTGGCGGGGGGCCAGTACAATGAGCAGTTCTTC.

This clone was seen a single time. Here the CDR3 reads CASSLVAGGRETQYF. The CDR3 bases are TGTGCCAGCAGTCTAGTAGCGGGGGGGCGGGAGACCCAGTACTTC. V and J are TRBV6-6 and TRBJ2-5; 11 positions agree with TRBD2. The length of the CDR3 is 15 residues. The V and J ends lost 5 bases and 5 bases, in that order; junction bases with no gene match: 7. CDR1 and CDR2 (germline): MNHNY, SVGAGI (reference sequence).

By sample share, this clone is medium-sized. This sequence joins TRBV6-5 and TRBJ2-7, with D tentatively TRBD1 (5 bases). The CDR3 length is 14 residues. V lost 5 bases and J 4 bases, leaving 15 bases between the germline ends. Per the germline V gene, CDR1 is MNHEY and CDR2 is SVGAGI. The CDR3 DNA reads as TGTGCCAGCAGTAGGGTGGTCCAGGGATACGAGCAGTACTTC. This gives the protein CASSRVVQGYEQYF.

CDR3 protein: CASSFRGSETQYF. CDR3 nucleotide sequence: TGTGCCAGCAGCTTCAGGGGTTCAGAGACCCAGTACTTC. This rearrangement joins TRBV5-4 to TRBJ2-5; a possible D gene is TRBD1 (6 bases). CDR3 length: 13 amino acids. V was pared by 2 bases and J by 4 bases, with 9 bases between. CDR1 SGHNT and CDR2 YYREEE come from the germline V gene (reference sequence).

Only a few counts were recorded for this clone. The chain is built from TRBV19 and TRBJ2-7; weak D call: TRBD2 (6 bases). Germline lookup yields CDR1 LNHDA and CDR2 SQIVND (reference sequence). The CDR3 is 15 residues long. Trimming removed 7 bases from V and 0 bases from J, with 16 bases in between. The CDR3 coding sequence is TGTGCCAGTAAGGATTCTCTGGGAGGCTCCTACGAGCAGTACTTC. The encoded protein is CASKDSLGGSYEQYF.

The V gene is TRBV6-5, the J gene TRBJ2-1; 12 nucleotides agree with TRBD2. Germline V CDR1 and CDR2: MNHEY, SVGAGI. V lost 6 bases, J lost 5 bases, and 5 bases stayed unmatched. This CDR3 region has 15 residues. The CDR3 region has the DNA TGTGCCAGCAGGAAACTAGCGGGGGGAAACAATGAGCAGTTCTTC. The encoded protein is CASRKLAGGNNEQFF.

The chain employs TRBV2 and TRBJ2-3; 8 bases align to TRBD2. Germline lookup yields CDR1 SNHLY and CDR2 FYNNEI. Trimming at V came to 2 bases and at J to 7 bases, leaving 8 bases not matched to a gene. The CDR3 is 15 amino acids. The CDR3 nucleotides read TGTGCCAGCAGTGAAAGTAGCGGGATGATCTATACGCAGTATTTT. Translating gives CASSESSGMIYTQYF. The full variable domain, in which reference TRBV2 and TRBJ2-3 provide the parts outside the CDR3, is EPEVTQTPSHQVTQMGQEVILRCVPISNHLYFYWYRQILGQKVEFLVSFYNNEISEKSEIFDDQFSVERPDGSNFTLKIRSTKLEDSAMYFCASSESSGMIYTQYFGPGTRLTVL.

V and J are TRBV7-9 and TRBJ2-3; 8 bases line up with TRBD2. V trimming: 5 bases; J trimming: 2 bases; junction bases outside the gene matches: 6. This CDR3 comprises 15 residues. Germline lookup yields CDR1 SEHNR and CDR2 FQNEAQ (reference sequence). The CDR3 DNA reads TGTGCCAGCAGCCTCCGGGGGGGAAACACAGATACGCAGTATTTT. Protein sequence: CASSLRGGNTDTQYF.

The CDR3 is CASSLEGARGETQYF. The DNA of the CDR3 is TGTGCCAGCAGCTTAGAAGGCGCCAGGGGAGAGACCCAGTACTTC. The chain has TRBV11-2 and TRBJ2-5; D possibly corresponds to TRBD1 (6 bases). V was trimmed by 0 bases and J by 4 bases, leaving 12 bases between them. This CDR3 spans 15 amino acids. Germline V gene lookup returns CDR1 SGHAT and CDR2 FQNNGV.

The chain carries TRBV3-1 (or the pseudogene TRBV3-2) and TRBJ1-1; 7 positions match TRBD1. The CDR3 consists of 15 residues. Germline CDR1 is LGHDT and CDR2 is YNNKEL (reference sequence). The ends lost 3 bases at V and 5 bases at J; junction bases unmatched: 9. The CDR3 region has the DNA TGTGCCAGCAGCCAGTCCGACAGGGAACGGACTGAAGCTTTCTTT. Its protein is CASSQSDRERTEAFF.